This T cell receptor (beta chain) was identified in a study of T cells after yellow fever vaccination. TCRdb reprocessed the 5' RACE reads with MiXCR, giving one entry per CDR3 protein. The sample includes 610,000 or so distinct CDR3 sequences, roughly an eighth seen only once; the top ten take just under 15%. V lost 4 bases, J lost 2 bases, and 12 bases lay in between. CDR1 is SQVTM, CDR2 ANQGSEA, per germline. The CDR3 totals 15 residues. The chain carries TRBV29-1 and TRBJ2-6; the D gene is possibly TRBD1 (6 bases). This TCR derives from a young man who received the YFV17D yellow fever vaccine. The sequencing used PBMCs, collected on the day of the yellow fever booster vaccination. The CDR3 DNA reads TGCAGCGTTGGTACAGGGCAGACTGGGGCCAACGTCCTGACTTTC. Protein product: CSVGTGQTGANVLTF.